The 27 T cell receptor beta chains reported below all come from one sample, sequenced in a study of shared clonotypes between healthy human individuals. Only CD45RO-negative cells positively selected for CCR7 counted as naive CD8 cells, so terminally differentiated effector memory CD45RA+ cells were excluded. Produced via immunoSEQ multiplex PCR; TCRdb's table is partial and in-frame only. The data contain hundreds of thousands of clones, over 90% of them singletons. Sequencing was carried out using naive CD8+ T cells sorted from blood. These receptors all stem from a young man in good health.

The genes are TRBV10-2 and TRBJ2-7; 10 nucleotides align to TRBD2. The CDR3 totals 14 residues. Germline assignment: CDR1 WSHSY and CDR2 SAAADI. V lost 5 bases to trimming and J lost 2 bases; unmatched junction nucleotides: 3. The CDR3 coding sequence is TGCGCCAGCAGTACTAGCGGGACCCCCTACGAGCAGTACTTC. It codes for CASSTSGTPYEQYF.

The chain links TRBV7-2 to TRBJ2-7; the D is unclear. The CDR3 runs 15 residues. Trimming pared 4 bases from V and 4 bases from J, leaving 17 bases between. Looked up from germline, CDR1 is SGHTA and CDR2 is FQGNSA. The CDR3 spells CASSSSRLAYYEQYF. The DNA of the CDR3 is TGTGCCAGCAGCTCTTCTCGACTTGCCTATTACGAGCAGTACTTC.

The rearrangement links TRBV19 to TRBJ1-5; the D is unclear. V was clipped by 4 bases and J by 4 bases, with 14 bases between them. This CDR3 is built from 15 residues. CDR1 is LNHDA, CDR2 SQIVND, per germline (reference sequence). CDR3 DNA: TGTGCCAGTAGTACCTATGGAAGCTTTAATCAGCCCCAGCATTTT. This translates into CASSTYGSFNQPQHF.

This chain joins TRBV27 and TRBJ2-7; 9 bases are shared with TRBD1. The CDR3 is made up of 14 amino acids. Germline lookup yields CDR1 MNHEY and CDR2 SMNVEV (reference sequence). Germline trimming cut 4 bases from V and 5 bases from J; bases unmatched to any gene: 6. The CDR3 sequence is CASSSRDRVDEQYF. The DNA for the CDR3 is TGTGCCAGCAGTTCCCGGGACAGGGTCGACGAGCAGTACTTC.

The chain links TRBV6-5 to TRBJ1-5; 7 bases match TRBD1. V lost 7 bases and J lost 5; bases outside the gene matches: 5. The CDR3 length is 13 residues. Germline assignment: CDR1 MNHEY and CDR2 SVGAGI. CDR3 sequence reads: CASKRGPHQPQHF. Here the CDR3 DNA reads TGTGCCAGCAAGAGGGGGCCCCATCAGCCCCAGCATTTT.

For this clone: With only one base between it and a far larger clone, this is likely a read error. Other DNA sequences in the sample encode the same CDR3. The chain carries TRBV11-2 and TRBJ2-7, with 13 bases lining up with TRBD2. Germline CDR1 is SGHAT and CDR2 is FQNNGV. The CDR3 is made up of 15 amino acids. V was clipped by 5 bases and J by 3 bases; unmatched bases: 4. The CDR3 region is CASSLGLAGVYEQYF. The CDR3 DNA follows: TGTGCCAGCAGCCTCGGACTAGCGGGAGTCTACGAGCAGTACTTC.

CDR3 protein: CASSEGQGAVGELFF. CDR3 nucleotide sequence: TGTGCCAGCAGCGAGGGACAGGGGGCGGTTGGGGAGCTGTTTTTT. The V call is TRBV7-7, the J call TRBJ2-2, with 12 nucleotides matching TRBD1. The CDR3 runs 15 residues. The germline CDR1 and CDR2 sequences are SSHAT and FNYEAQ (reference sequence). J was trimmed by 8 bases and V by 5 bases; bases with no gene match: 6.

This clone was recorded once. The same CDR3 arises from other DNA sequences in this sample as well. V and J are TRBV27 and TRBJ2-3; D ambiguous. The CDR3 spans 12 residues. Trimming shortened V by 5 bases and J by 4 bases, and 7 bases separated the two germline ends. Germline V gene data show CDR1 as MNHEY and CDR2 as SMNVEV (reference sequence). CDR3 in DNA: TGTGCCAGCAGTCCGCGCGCAGATACGCAGTATTTT. Translating it yields CASSPRADTQYF.

V and J are TRBV28 and TRBJ2-7, with D possibly matching TRBD2 (6 bases). The germline gives CDR1 MDHEN, CDR2 SYDVKM. This CDR3 contains 12 residues. V lost 7 bases, J lost 3 bases, and 10 bases lay in between. The CDR3 DNA reads TGTGCCAGCACCGGGAGTCTCTACGAGCAGTACTTC. Protein: CASTGSLYEQYF.

This chain links TRBV27 with TRBJ2-3; no definite D call. The CDR3 totals 15 residues. Germline V gene sequence: CDR1 MNHEY, CDR2 SMNVEV (reference sequence). The ends were cut back, 3 bases at V and 4 bases at J, with 14 bases in the middle. The CDR3 nucleotides read TGTGCCAGCAGTTTTTCACAGATCCATCCAGATACGCAGTATTTT. Residues: CASSFSQIHPDTQYF.

The rearrangement uses TRBV5-1 and TRBJ2-3, with a weak D call TRBD2 (6 bases). The V and J ends lost 3 bases and 7 bases respectively, with 12 bases between them. The germline CDR1 and CDR2 sequences are SGHRS and YFSETQ. The CDR3 runs 13 residues. CDR3 loop: CASSSSGVYTQYF. In DNA form, the CDR3 reads TGCGCCAGCAGCTCGTCGGGGGTATATACGCAGTATTTT. Using reference TRBV5-1 and TRBJ2-3 for the parts outside the CDR3, the full variable domain is KAGVTQTPRYLIKTRGQQVTLSCSPISGHRSVSWYQQTPGQGLQFLFEYFSETQRNKGNFPGRFSGRQFSNSRSEMNVSTLELGDSALYLCASSSSGVYTQYFGPGTRLTVL.

The chain uses TRBV7-2 and TRBJ1-2, with D maybe TRBD1 (5 bases). The V end was cut by 1 base, the J end by 8 bases, with 17 bases between. The CDR3 runs 15 residues. CDR1 is SGHTA and CDR2 is FQGNSA in the germline V gene. The CDR3: CASSLDRLVPGGYTF. CDR3 in DNA: TGTGCCAGCAGCTTAGACAGGCTCGTACCCGGGGGCTACACCTTC.

V is TRBV5-6 and J is TRBJ2-7, with D possibly matching TRBD1 (5 bases). Germline loops: CDR1 SGHDT, CDR2 YYEEEE. The germline V and J ends were trimmed by 2 bases and 5 bases, with 14 bases remaining between them. The CDR3 totals 14 residues. The CDR3 DNA sequence: TGTGCCAGCAGCTTATCAGGGTCAGCAGACGAGCAGTACTTC. Translated: CASSLSGSADEQYF. The full variable domain, in which reference TRBV5-6 and TRBJ2-7 provide the parts outside the CDR3, is DAGVTQSPTHLIKTRGQQVTLRCSPKSGHDTVSWYQQALGQGPQFIFQYYEEEERQRGNFPDRFSGHQFPNYSSELNVNALLLGDSALYLCASSLSGSADEQYFGPGTRLTVT.

V is TRBV30 and J is TRBJ2-1; D may correspond to TRBD1 or TRBD2 (5 bases each). The CDR3 sequence is 12 residues long. The germline CDR1 and CDR2 sequences are GTSNPN and SVGIG (reference sequence). Deletions cut 3 bases from V and 4 bases from J, with 7 bases between. The CDR3 DNA reads as TGTGCCTGGAGGGGACGGTACAATGAGCAGTTCTTC. Translation: CAWRGRYNEQFF. The full variable domain, rest sourced from reference TRBV30 and TRBJ2-1, is SQTIHQWPATLVQPVGSPLSLECTVEGTSNPNLYWYRQAAGRGLQLLFYSVGIGQISSEVPQNLSASRPQDRQFILSSKKLLLSDSGFYLCAWRGRYNEQFFGPGTRLTVL.

This chain uses TRBV19 with TRBJ2-1; D is perhaps TRBD2 (5 bases). Trimming took off 4 bases at V and 5 bases at J, with 9 bases between the two ends. The germline gives CDR1 LNHDA, CDR2 SQIVND (reference sequence). This CDR3 is 13 amino acids long. The CDR3 nucleotides read TGTGCCAGTAGTAGGACTGGAAACAATGAGCAGTTCTTC. Translated: CASSRTGNNEQFF.

The rearrangement links TRBV6-1 to TRBJ2-7; TRBD1 or TRBD2 may be the D gene (5 bases each). Trimming removed 4 bases at V and 3 bases at J, with 22 bases between. CDR1 and CDR2 from the germline V gene are MNHNS and SASEGT. CDR3 size: 17 residues. In DNA, the CDR3 is TGTGCCAGCAGTGTTACCCGTGACGGGACCCTTTTCTACGAGCAGTACTTC. It is translated as CASSVTRDGTLFYEQYF.

The chain links TRBV27 to TRBJ2-3; possible D gene TRBD2, 5 bases. Germline V gives CDR1 MNHEY, CDR2 SMNVEV (reference sequence). Trimming shortened V by 2 bases and J by 2 bases, and 14 bases separated the two germline ends. This CDR3 comprises 16 residues. The CDR3, as DNA: TGTGCCAGCAGTTTACGCGGGCCAAGATTCACAGATACGCAGTATTTT. This encodes CASSLRGPRFTDTQYF.

The genes are TRBV6-1 and TRBJ2-1; D possibly corresponds to TRBD2 (5 bases). The CDR3 consists of 15 residues. The V gene lost 6 bases and the J gene lost 6 bases, with 18 bases spanning the gap. Germline CDR1 and CDR2: MNHNS and SASEGT. The CDR3 sequence is CASREDPSFFNEQFF. The CDR3 DNA is TGTGCCAGCAGGGAGGACCCTTCGTTTTTCAATGAGCAGTTCTTC.

The chain recombines TRBV7-9 with TRBJ1-1; D not certain. Per germline, CDR1 SEHNR and CDR2 FQNEAQ (reference sequence). CDR3 length equals 16 residues. Trimming removed 8 bases at V and 0 bases at J, with 19 bases between. The CDR3 bases are TGTGCCAGCTTGGGTAAGCCTGACACCATGAACACTGAAGCTTTCTTT. The encoded protein is CASLGKPDTMNTEAFF.

In this sample, this clone turned up a few times. The chain combines TRBV27 with TRBJ2-7, with 9 bases lining up with TRBD2. V gave up 1 base and J gave up 5 bases; unmatched junction bases: 12. The CDR3 covers 17 residues. The germline V gene encodes CDR1 MNHEY and CDR2 SMNVEV (reference sequence). This CDR3 is CASSLLPGASGTDEQYF. Here the CDR3 DNA reads TGTGCCAGCAGTTTATTGCCCGGGGCTAGCGGGACCGACGAGCAGTACTTC.

This chain links TRBV9 with TRBJ2-1, with D perhaps given as TRBD1 or TRBD2 (5 bases each). Deletions cut 4 bases from V and 5 bases from J, with 19 bases between. There are 16 residues in the CDR3. CDR1 is SGDLS, CDR2 YYNGEE, per germline. CDR3 sequence: CASSLETRDPNNEQFF. Written as DNA, the CDR3 is TGTGCCAGCAGCCTCGAAACCCGGGACCCAAACAATGAGCAGTTCTTC. Full variable domain (outside the CDR3, taken from reference TRBV9 and TRBJ2-1): DSGVTQTPKHLITATGQRVTLRCSPRSGDLSVYWYQQSLDQGLQFLIQYYNGEERAKGNILERFSAQQFPDLHSELNLSSLELGDSALYFCASSLETRDPNNEQFFGPGTRLTVL.

The rearrangement uses TRBV27 and TRBJ2-7, with TRBD2 identical over 13 bases. This CDR3 has 16 amino acids. V was pared by 2 bases and J by 7 bases, with 8 bases of the junction left unmatched. Germline CDR1 is MNHEY and CDR2 is SMNVEV (reference sequence). CDR3 protein: CASSLLGTSGTGEQYF. CDR3 DNA sequence: TGTGCCAGCAGTTTACTGGGGACTAGCGGGACGGGTGAGCAGTACTTC.

The genes are TRBV14 and TRBJ2-5, with D perhaps TRBD2 (5 bases). This CDR3 contains 14 residues. In germline, CDR1 is SGHDN, CDR2 FVKESK. The V end was cut by 2 bases, the J end by 1 base, with 8 bases between. The CDR3 DNA sequence: TGTGCCAGCAGCCAATTGAGCGGCCAAGAGACCCAGTACTTC. Translated: CASSQLSGQETQYF.

CDR3 nucleotide sequence: TGTGCCAGCAGCGTAGCTAGGACAGGGAGCACAGATACGCAGTATTTT. This sequence encodes CASSVARTGSTDTQYF. The chain couples TRBV9 to TRBJ2-3; 8 nucleotides agree with TRBD1. The ends lost 0 bases at V and 0 bases at J; junction bases unmatched: 3. Germline V gene sequence: CDR1 SGDLS, CDR2 YYNGEE. This CDR3 has 16 residues.

The rearrangement joins TRBV18 to TRBJ2-7; tentatively, D is TRBD2 (6 bases). CDR3 length: 22 amino acids. The germline gives CDR1 KGHSH, CDR2 LQKENI. The V gene lost 4 bases and the J gene lost 3 bases, with 37 bases spanning the gap. CDR3 DNA sequence: TGTGCCAGCTCACTGCGGGGACTTACTGACGGAACAACCAAACCACCCAACTACGAGCAGTACTTC. It translates to CASSLRGLTDGTTKPPNYEQYF. The variable domain in full, completed from reference TRBV18 and TRBJ2-7, reads NAGVMQNPRHLVRRRGQEARLRCSPMKGHSHVYWYRQLPEEGLKFMVYLQKENIIDESGMPKERFSAEFPKEGPSILRIQQVVRGDSAAYFCASSLRGLTDGTTKPPNYEQYFGPGTRLTVT.

This clone has just one count. The rearrangement joins TRBV28 to TRBJ2-3, with 8 bases that match TRBD1. Germline V gene sequence: CDR1 MDHEN, CDR2 SYDVKM. V shed 5 bases, J shed 6 bases, and the junction held 10 bases outside the gene matches. The CDR3 runs 15 residues. CDR3 region: CASSLGAGGADTQYF. CDR3 coding DNA: TGTGCCAGCAGTCTAGGAGCAGGGGGCGCGGATACGCAGTATTTT. The full variable domain, its missing parts supplied by reference TRBV28 and TRBJ2-3, is DVKVTQSSRYLVKRTGEKVFLECVQDMDHENMFWYRQDPGLGLRLIYFSYDVKMKEKGDIPEGYSVSREKKERFSLILESASTNQTSMYLCASSLGAGGADTQYFGPGTRLTVL.

This clone was recorded once. This chain joins TRBV11-2 and TRBJ2-7; 11 nucleotides line up with TRBD2. In germline, CDR1 is SGHAT, CDR2 FQNNGV. This CDR3 has 15 amino acids. The J segment lost 3 bases and the V segment lost 3 bases, leaving 4 bases of the junction unmatched. CDR3 DNA sequence: TGTGCCAGCAGCTTTAGCGGGAGGGGTTTCTACGAGCAGTACTTC. The encoded protein is CASSFSGRGFYEQYF.